The 26 T cell receptor beta chains below all came from one sample that was sequenced in a study of T cell responses to AZD1222 COVID-19 vaccine. Assay used: immunoSEQ multiplex PCR; TCRdb lists only in-frame clones, some missing. The repertoire has about 130,000 clones, around 90% of them found once; the top ten carry 1.5% to 1.8%. The sequences come from peripheral blood, collected on day 0 of AZD1222 vaccination. Receptors originate from an adult in good health.

The gene calls are TRBV20-1 and TRBJ1-1, with 10 bases matching TRBD1. Germline V CDR1 and CDR2: DFQATT, SNEGSKA (reference sequence). The CDR3 has 11 residues. V was clipped by 4 bases and J by 12 bases; unmatched bases: 5. The CDR3 spells CSAKTGGEPFF. CDR3 bases: TGCAGTGCTAAGACAGGGGGCGAGCCTTTCTTT.

The gene calls are TRBV11-2 and TRBJ1-2, with 9 bases fitting TRBD1. Trimming cost V 1 base and J 7 bases; bases outside gene matches: 4. This CDR3 has 14 residues. The germline V gene encodes CDR1 SGHAT and CDR2 FQNNGV. CDR3 sequence reads: CASSLGQGDSGYTF. In DNA form, the CDR3 reads TGTGCCAGCAGCTTAGGACAGGGGGACTCTGGCTACACCTTC.

This chain uses TRBV14 with TRBJ1-3; the D gene is possibly TRBD1 (6 bases). This CDR3 has 15 amino acids. V was shortened by 5 bases and J by 2 bases, with 13 bases between the two germline ends. Germline V gene sequence: CDR1 SGHDN, CDR2 FVKESK. The chain's CDR3 is CASSSGVGTGNTIYF. As DNA, the CDR3 is TGTGCCAGCAGCTCAGGGGTGGGAACTGGAAACACCATATATTTT.

The chain combines TRBV5-1 with TRBJ2-7; D possibly uses TRBD1 or TRBD2 (5 bases each). CDR1 is SGHRS, CDR2 YFSETQ, per germline. The CDR3 is 16 amino acids. Trimming took off 6 bases at V and 3 bases at J, with 22 bases between the two ends. The CDR3 is CASTPRREWGYYEQYF. CDR3 coding DNA: TGCGCCAGCACCCCCAGAAGGGAATGGGGGTACTACGAGCAGTACTTC.

The chain combines TRBV30 with TRBJ1-2; the D gene is possibly TRBD1 (6 bases). Per the germline V gene, CDR1 is GTSNPN and CDR2 is SVGIG (reference sequence). This CDR3 has 13 residues. Trimming cost V 7 bases and J 2 bases, with 14 bases left between them. CDR3 coding DNA: TGTGCCTCACCCCAAGGGGGGAACTATGGCTACACCTTC. It specifies CASPQGGNYGYTF.

This CDR3 reads CSASWNTEAFF. In nucleotides, the CDR3 is TGCAGTGCTAGCTGGAACACTGAAGCTTTCTTT. V usage is TRBV20-1 and J usage is TRBJ1-1; D is unresolved. V dropped 3 bases and J dropped 1 base, with 3 bases sitting between them. Germline V CDR1 and CDR2: DFQATT, SNEGSKA (reference sequence). This CDR3 comprises 11 residues.

The chain employs TRBV11-2 and TRBJ2-1; D may be TRBD1 (7 bases). Germline-derived CDR1 and CDR2 are SGHAT and FQNNGV. With 0 bases removed from V and 9 bases from J, the gap between germline ends came to 21 bases. This CDR3 comprises 17 residues. CDR3 DNA sequence: TGTGCCAGCAGCTTAGATATTTCGGTCAGGGGGGAAAGTGAGCAGTTCTTC. It yields the protein CASSLDISVRGESEQFF. The full variable domain, rest sourced from reference TRBV11-2 and TRBJ2-1, is EAGVAQSPRYKIIEKRQSVAFWCNPISGHATLYWYQQILGQGPKLLIQFQNNGVVDDSQLPKDRFSAERLKGVDSTLKIQPAKLEDSAVYLCASSLDISVRGESEQFFGPGTRLTVL.

CDR3 bases: TGTGCCAGCAGTTTTGAGGGACTAGCGGCTAATGAGCAGTTCTTC. Protein sequence: CASSFEGLAANEQFF. The J gene is TRBJ2-1, the V gene TRBV28; 11 bases line up with TRBD2. The germline gives CDR1 MDHEN, CDR2 SYDVKM. V trimming: 3 bases; J trimming: 7 bases; junction bases outside the gene matches: 5. The CDR3 covers 15 residues.

The CDR3 reads CASGSTDTQYF. The CDR3 DNA sequence: TGCGCCAGCGGAAGCACAGATACGCAGTATTTT. This sequence joins TRBV10-1 and TRBJ2-3; D is undetermined. CDR3 length equals 11 residues. Trimming removed 8 bases from V and 0 bases from J, with 3 bases in between. The germline gives CDR1 WNHNN, CDR2 SYGVQD (reference sequence).

The chain carries TRBV9 and TRBJ2-3; TRBD2 aligns across 8 bases. Trimming took 3 bases from V and 0 from J; bases not matched to a gene: 6. The CDR3 extends over 16 amino acids. Germline-derived CDR1 and CDR2 are SGDLS and YYNGEE. The CDR3: CASSATSVPSTDTQYF. Written as DNA, the CDR3 is TGTGCCAGCAGCGCGACTAGCGTTCCTAGCACAGATACGCAGTATTTT.

The gene calls are TRBV6-5 and TRBJ2-5; the D call may be TRBD1 or TRBD2 (5 bases each). Looked up from germline, CDR1 is MNHEY and CDR2 is SVGAGI. The CDR3 length is 14 residues. V lost 6 bases to trimming and J lost 0 bases, with 11 bases between them. CDR3 region: CASRGPGYQETQYF. CDR3 DNA sequence: TGTGCCAGCAGGGGACCCGGGTACCAAGAGACCCAGTACTTC.

The chain carries TRBV13 and TRBJ2-5; a weak D match, TRBD2 (6 bases). The CDR3 consists of 14 residues. The V end lost 5 bases, the J end lost 3 bases, and 13 bases lay between the germline ends. From germline, CDR1 is PRHDT and CDR2 FYEKMQ (reference sequence). The CDR3 spells CASSPRLGEETQYF. The CDR3 nucleotides are TGTGCCAGCAGCCCACGACTAGGGGAAGAGACCCAGTACTTC.

This sequence joins TRBV9 and TRBJ2-1, with 7 bases matching TRBD2. Germline loops: CDR1 SGDLS, CDR2 YYNGEE. This CDR3 is 16 amino acids long. The trim removed 3 bases at V and 0 bases at J, leaving 6 bases unmatched. CDR3 nucleotide sequence: TGTGCCAGCAGCGGACCTAGCGGAGACTCCTACAATGAGCAGTTCTTC. Translating gives CASSGPSGDSYNEQFF.

The chain uses TRBV7-3 and TRBJ2-3; D is perhaps TRBD2 (5 bases). CDR3 size: 14 residues. The V end lost 5 bases, the J end lost 2 bases, and 11 bases lay between the germline ends. Looked up from germline, CDR1 is SGHTA and CDR2 is FQGTGA. DNA for the CDR3: TGTGCCAGCAGCCCTGGGAGTCCCACAGATACGCAGTATTTT. It specifies CASSPGSPTDTQYF.

This clone came up a few times. The chain employs TRBV9 and TRBJ1-4; the D is unclear. Trimming cost V 3 bases and J 7 bases, with 10 bases left between them. CDR1 is SGDLS and CDR2 is YYNGEE in the germline V gene. The length of the CDR3 is 13 residues. In nucleotides, the CDR3 is TGTGCCAGCAGCGGACGGGAGGGTGAAAAACTGTTTTTT. Translated: CASSGREGEKLFF.

The CDR3 sequence: CASSFSGQHNSPLHF. In DNA form, the CDR3 reads TGTGCCAGCAGTTTTTCGGGGCAACATAATTCACCCCTCCACTTT. The rearrangement links TRBV28 to TRBJ1-6, with D maybe TRBD1 (5 bases). The germline V gene has CDR1 MDHEN and CDR2 SYDVKM. Trimming shortened V by 3 bases and J by 5 bases, and 11 bases separated the two germline ends. The CDR3 runs 15 residues.

This clone turned up a few times. CDR3 in amino acids: CASSSLAGGPFNEQFF. In DNA, the CDR3 is TGTGCCAGCAGTTCCTTAGCGGGAGGGCCGTTCAATGAGCAGTTCTTC. The gene calls are TRBV27 and TRBJ2-1; 11 nucleotides match TRBD2. Trimming removed 4 bases from V and 6 bases from J; junction bases left unmatched: 8. This CDR3 is built from 16 residues. CDR1 and CDR2 (germline): MNHEY, SMNVEV (reference sequence).

In regard to this clone: Additional DNA sequences in this sample encode the identical CDR3. CDR3 sequence reads: CASSLDNYGYTF. The CDR3 coding sequence is TGCGCCAGCAGCTTGGACAACTATGGCTACACCTTC. This chain links TRBV5-1 with TRBJ1-2; D ambiguous. Germline values: CDR1 SGHRS, CDR2 YFSETQ. Trimming took 0 bases from V and 2 from J, leaving 2 bases between them. The CDR3 extends over 12 amino acids.

As DNA, the CDR3 is TGCAGCGTTGAAGTCATTTGGAAAGCTTTCTTT. Protein: CSVEVIWKAFF. The chain is built from TRBV29-1 and TRBJ1-1; no clear D. Trimming cost V 1 base and J 9 bases, with 9 bases left between them. The CDR3 loop spans 11 amino acids. The germline V gene has CDR1 SQVTM and CDR2 ANQGSEA.

This clone was counted only a few times. The chain recombines TRBV23-1 with TRBJ1-2; D not resolved. TRBV23-1 is identified as an open reading frame with a role that is uncertain. Between the trimmed V and J ends, which lost 4 bases and 2 bases, there was a span of 11 bases. The CDR3 totals 14 residues. The CDR3 region has the DNA TGCGCCAGCAGTCGTAGGGAGGAGAACTATGGCTACACCTTC. Amino acids: CASSRREENYGYTF.

The CDR3 coding sequence is TGTGCCCTAGGCGGGGGGCAGGGAGGGGCAAATACGCAGTATTTT. It codes for CALGGGQGGANTQYF. The V call is TRBV2, the J call TRBJ2-3, with 8 bases matching TRBD2. In germline, CDR1 is SNHLY, CDR2 FYNNEI. The CDR3 consists of 15 residues. Trimming at V came to 11 bases and at J to 7 bases, leaving 17 bases not matched to a gene.

The rearrangement joins TRBV28 to TRBJ2-1; weak D call: TRBD2 (8 bases). This CDR3 is 17 amino acids long. Germline V gives CDR1 MDHEN, CDR2 SYDVKM. The V end was cut by 2 bases, the J end by 8 bases, with 22 bases between. DNA for the CDR3: TGTGCCAGCAGTTTAATCTTTGGACTAGCAGGGGGGGATGAGCAGTTCTTC. Protein product: CASSLIFGLAGGDEQFF.

This chain joins TRBV6-5 and TRBJ2-1, with 14 bases aligning to TRBD2. Trimming cost V 4 bases and J 8 bases; bases outside gene matches: 7. There are 16 residues in the CDR3. Germline CDR1 is MNHEY and CDR2 is SVGAGI. The chain's CDR3 is CASSSSTSGRADEQFF. CDR3 sequence (DNA): TGTGCCAGCAGTTCCTCGACTAGCGGGAGGGCCGATGAGCAGTTCTTC.

The CDR3 protein is CASSDASGLLSEQFF. The CDR3 nucleotides are TGTGCCAGCAGTGACGCTAGCGGGCTCCTGTCTGAGCAGTTCTTC. The J gene is TRBJ2-1, the V gene TRBV2; TRBD2 matches at 8 bases. Trimming took 3 bases from V and 9 from J; bases not matched to a gene: 10. The CDR3 sequence is 15 residues long. CDR1 and CDR2 (germline): SNHLY, FYNNEI. The full variable domain, its missing parts supplied by reference TRBV2 and TRBJ2-1, is EPEVTQTPSHQVTQMGQEVILRCVPISNHLYFYWYRQILGQKVEFLVSFYNNEISEKSEIFDDQFSVERPDGSNFTLKIRSTKLEDSAMYFCASSDASGLLSEQFFGPGTRLTVL.

The V and J genes are TRBV19 and TRBJ2-1; 11 nucleotides agree with TRBD2. Germline lookup yields CDR1 LNHDA and CDR2 SQIVND (reference sequence). V lost 7 bases and J lost 5; bases outside the gene matches: 13. The CDR3 totals 17 residues. In nucleotides, the CDR3 is TGTGCCAGTAAACTAGCGGGAGTAACCGTCCCCCACAATGAGCAGTTCTTC. Its protein is CASKLAGVTVPHNEQFF.

The V and J genes are TRBV11-3 and TRBJ1-6; D remains ambiguous. Trimming left V 5 bases short and J 4 bases short, with 12 bases between. Germline assignment: CDR1 SGHNT and CDR2 YENEEA. The CDR3 has 15 residues. The CDR3 reads CASSPEAGYNSPLHF. CDR3 nucleotides: TGTGCCAGCAGCCCTGAGGCGGGGTATAATTCACCCCTCCACTTT.